This TCR beta chain was sequenced in a study of cytomegalovirus exposure and HLA in healthy donors. Findings and limits, study-wide: Certain indistinguishable V segments, among them TRBV6-2 and TRBV6-3, were excluded.

With 60 Vbeta and 13 Jbeta primers, the PCR was carried out. Here immunoSEQ multiplex PCR was the method, and the copy in TCRdb shows in-frame clones only, minus some. The table lists around 130,000 clones, over 70% of them singletons. On this clone: Antigen specificity is unknown.

Germline CDR1 is SGHAT and CDR2 is FQNNGV. The length of the CDR3 is 15 residues. The J segment lost 7 bases and the V segment lost 4 bases, leaving 10 bases of the junction unmatched. The sequence derives from a woman in her late teens or twenties in good health and CMV-seronegative. The chain has TRBV11-2 and TRBJ1-1; 9 bases align to TRBD1. Sequencing was done on a sample of PBMCs. The CDR3 protein is CASSSRDRVIVEAFF. In DNA, the CDR3 is TGTGCCAGCAGCTCCCGGGACAGGGTAATCGTTGAAGCTTTCTTT. Full variable domain (remainder filled in from reference TRBV11-2 and TRBJ1-1): EAGVAQSPRYKIIEKRQSVAFWCNPISGHATLYWYQQILGQGPKLLIQFQNNGVVDDSQLPKDRFSAERLKGVDSTLKIQPAKLEDSAVYLCASSSRDRVIVEAFFGQGTRLTVV.